This entry describes one T cell receptor (beta chain). This clone was recorded a few times. It lacks a known antigen. No much larger clone exists at a distance of one base, and base qualities are not known. The collaborating institutions used their own protocols to collect whole blood in K2EDTA tubes. For TCRbeta analysis, collaborator samples were shipped as frozen whole blood, as isolated PBMCs, or as DNA extracted from either sample type. TCRbeta CDR3 regions were amplified from genomic DNA using the immunoSEQ Assay, a bias-controlled multiplex PCR. The source study handled its data this way. The number of nucleated cells in each sample was estimated from the amplification of reference gene primers within the assay. To quantify the absolute abundance of each unique TCRbeta CDR3 rearrangement, sequence reads were collapsed and filtered. For each sample, productive Simpson clonality was calculated as the square root of Simpson's diversity index over productive rearrangements. Sourced from immuneACCESS, this table was stored by TCRdb with only in-frame sequences that have V and J called. A share of the clones is absent; for the studies checked, an unresolved V gene accounts for under half, and the remainder has no known explanation. V and J calls and clone size are copied from that table; D and trimming were computed from the DNA. The sample profile shows tens of thousands of clones; nearly 85% of them were found once. The top ten constitute around 17% of the sample.

These data belong to a study of blood T cell repertoires in COVID-19 (dated by TCRdb to about 2020). Turning to the overall study: Collaborator samples came from the United States, Italy and Spain and covered acute and convalescent phases of COVID-19. Sample metadata almost always included a de-identified subject ID, COVID-19 status, age in years and sex. The dataset comprised deeply sampled blood TCRbeta repertoires from subjects exposed to, actively infected with, or recovered from COVID-19. The repertoires were made available in a free public database intended to serve as a resource for research on the immune response to SARS-CoV-2. HLA class I and class II types, where available, came from metadata supplied by the sample provider rather than from assay-based typing. Samples came from the ongoing ImmuneRACE study (first 160 participants) plus 1,254 subjects from 6 global collaborators. The prospective study material was composed of cDNA or gDNA derived from T cells, B-cell-depleted T cells, or PBMCs. The paper's findings and limits, for the study overall: The quantity of clinical and demographic metadata differed by source and by participant and was supplied without curation.

The CDR1 and CDR2 encoded by the germline V gene (reference sequence) are LNHDA and SQIVND. From cysteine to phenylalanine, the CDR3 is 14 amino acids long. The DNA shown is the 42-base CDR3, in frame from base 1. V lost 5 bases and J lost 4 bases; the stretch between them is 12 bases long. The sequencing sample was made of peripheral blood. This sequence originates from a middle-aged man with acute or convalescent COVID-19. Here the chain combines TRBV19 and TRBJ1-3; the D region possibly corresponds to TRBD1 (5 bases align). The CDR3 sequence is CASSRGETGNTIYF. The nucleotide sequence reads as follows: TGTGCCAGTAGTCGGGGGGAAACGGGAAACACCATATATTTT.